This T cell receptor (beta chain) was captured in a study of cytotoxic CD8 clonotypes in ibrutinib-treated CLL. The intended depth for sequencing was 1 in 200,000 to 1 in 1 million T cells. The protocol was immunoSEQ multiplex PCR, while the TCRdb copy is restricted to in-frame clones and leaves out a portion. The table has about 57,000 clones, over 55% seen once. CDR1 and CDR2 from the germline V gene are MNHNY and SVGAGI (reference sequence). The CDR3 contains 16 residues. V lost 6 bases and J lost 3; bases outside the gene matches: 5. With regard to this clone: Its antigen is currently unknown.

Study findings and constraints: While tracking circulating CD8+ T-cell counts, baseline clonality exceeded that of age-matched healthy donors. The study found clonality rose at ibrutinib response, then fell toward baseline at progression.

The sequences come from PBMCs, collected after 24 months of ibrutinib treatment. The source is a human donor with chronic lymphocytic leukemia. V is TRBV6-6 and J is TRBJ2-3; 14 positions agree with TRBD2. The CDR3 loop is CASRYGTSGGTDTQYF. In nucleotides, the CDR3 is TGTGCCAGCAGATATGGGACTAGCGGGGGAACAGATACGCAGTATTTT.